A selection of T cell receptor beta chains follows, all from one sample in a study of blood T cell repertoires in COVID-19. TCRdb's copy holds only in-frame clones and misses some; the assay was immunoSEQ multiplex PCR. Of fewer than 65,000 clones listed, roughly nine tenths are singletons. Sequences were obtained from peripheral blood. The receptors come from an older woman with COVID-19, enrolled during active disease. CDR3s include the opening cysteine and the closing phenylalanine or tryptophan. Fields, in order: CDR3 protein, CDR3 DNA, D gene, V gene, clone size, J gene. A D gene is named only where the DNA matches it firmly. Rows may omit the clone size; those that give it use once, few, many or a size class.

cdr3_aa: CASSFGGGELFF; cdr3_nt: TGTGCTAGCAGCTTTGGAGGCGGGGAGCTGTTTTTT; d_call: .; v_call: TRBV7-7; clone_size: once; j_call: TRBJ2-2
cdr3_aa: CASSPGTGPLVDAFF; cdr3_nt: TGTGCCAGCAGCCCAGGGACAGGGCCCCTAGTTGACGCTTTCTTT; d_call: TRBD1; v_call: TRBV7-3; clone_size: few; j_call: TRBJ1-1
cdr3_aa: CASSFSGGPGQRNTGELFF; cdr3_nt: TGTGCCAGCAGCTTTAGCGGCGGACCGGGACAGAGAAACACCGGGGAGCTGTTTTTT; d_call: .; v_call: TRBV5-7; clone_size: .; j_call: TRBJ2-2
cdr3_aa: CAIRTGHSGNTIYF; cdr3_nt: TGTGCCATCAGGACAGGGCACTCTGGAAACACCATATATTTT; d_call: TRBD1; v_call: TRBV10-3; clone_size: .; j_call: TRBJ1-3
cdr3_aa: CASSQAPGLAGGPAEQYF; cdr3_nt: TGCGCCAGCAGCCAAGCCCCCGGACTAGCGGGAGGGCCCGCCGAGCAGTACTTC; d_call: TRBD2; v_call: TRBV4-1; clone_size: .; j_call: TRBJ2-7
cdr3_aa: CATSRGNTEAFF; cdr3_nt: TGTGCCACAAGCAGGGGGAACACTGAAGCTTTCTTT; d_call: .; v_call: TRBV6-5; clone_size: .; j_call: TRBJ1-1
cdr3_aa: CASSQDSTAGGAYNEQFF; cdr3_nt: TGCGCCAGCAGCCAAGATTCCACGGCGGGAGGGGCCTACAATGAGCAGTTCTTC; d_call: TRBD2; v_call: TRBV4-1; clone_size: .; j_call: TRBJ2-1
cdr3_aa: CASSEAAQLFYGYTF; cdr3_nt: TGCGCCAGCAGCGAGGCAGCCCAGCTGTTCTATGGCTACACCTTC; d_call: .; v_call: TRBV5-1; clone_size: .; j_call: TRBJ1-2
cdr3_aa: CASSPDVGGGQPQHF; cdr3_nt: TGCGCCAGCAGCCCGGATGTGGGGGGTGGGCAGCCCCAGCATTTT; d_call: .; v_call: TRBV5-1; clone_size: .; j_call: TRBJ1-5
cdr3_aa: CASSPRLLRDGGLAKNIQYF; cdr3_nt: TGTGCCAGCAGTCCTCGACTATTACGGGACGGGGGATTGGCCAAAAACATTCAGTACTTC; d_call: .; v_call: TRBV27; clone_size: .; j_call: TRBJ2-4
cdr3_aa: CASSGATGTGSITQRSGANVLTF; cdr3_nt: TGCGCCAGCAGCGGGGCAACCGGGACAGGGTCCATCACCCAACGCTCTGGGGCCAACGTCCTGACTTTC; d_call: TRBD1; v_call: TRBV5-1; clone_size: .; j_call: TRBJ2-6
cdr3_aa: CASSYSTTGGGGTEAFF; cdr3_nt: TGTGCCAGCAGTTACTCGACGACGGGCGGAGGCGGCACTGAAGCTTTCTTT; d_call: .; v_call: TRBV6-2/TRBV6-3; clone_size: .; j_call: TRBJ1-1
cdr3_aa: CASSKDRVNSPLHF; cdr3_nt: TGTGCCAGCAGCAAAGACAGGGTTAATTCACCCCTCCACTTT; d_call: TRBD1; v_call: TRBV9; clone_size: .; j_call: TRBJ1-6
cdr3_aa: CASTRELQGTHEQYF; cdr3_nt: TGTGCCAGCACCCGAGAACTACAGGGCACCCACGAGCAGTACTTC; d_call: .; v_call: TRBV3-1/TRBV3-2; clone_size: .; j_call: TRBJ2-7
cdr3_aa: CASSLAVGGNTEAFF; cdr3_nt: TGTGCCAGCAGCTTAGCCGTGGGGGGTAACACTGAAGCTTTCTTT; d_call: .; v_call: TRBV7-8; clone_size: once; j_call: TRBJ1-1
cdr3_aa: CASSQGLAGAANTGELFF; cdr3_nt: TGCGCCAGCAGCCAAGGACTAGCGGGAGCGGCTAACACCGGGGAGCTGTTTTTT; d_call: TRBD2; v_call: TRBV4-3; clone_size: .; j_call: TRBJ2-2
cdr3_aa: CASSIKGSSGNTIYF; cdr3_nt: TGTGCCAGTAGTATAAAAGGGAGCTCTGGAAACACCATATATTTT; d_call: .; v_call: TRBV19; clone_size: .; j_call: TRBJ1-3
cdr3_aa: CASSFAFSSGNTIYF; cdr3_nt: TGTGCCAGCAGCTTTGCATTCAGCTCTGGAAACACCATATATTTT; d_call: .; v_call: TRBV9; clone_size: .; j_call: TRBJ1-3